This T cell receptor beta chain derives from a study of T cells after yellow fever vaccination. Only a few counts were recorded for this clonotype. Using its own MiXCR run on the 5' RACE reads, TCRdb lists one record per CDR3 protein. The data contain 610,000 or so distinct CDR3 sequences, about 12% of them seen just once; the ten biggest clones take up about 15%. Germline CDR1 is DFQATT and CDR2 is SNEGSKA (reference sequence). Trimming took off 3 bases at V and 6 bases at J, with 12 bases between the two ends. This CDR3 is 12 amino acids long. This sequence originates from a man aged 30 to 45 who received the YFV17D yellow fever vaccine. The V gene is TRBV20-1, the J gene TRBJ2-7; D call uncertain. The material was PBMCs, obtained on the day of the yellow fever booster vaccination. CDR3 protein: CSARGQVFEQYF. As DNA, the CDR3 is TGCAGTGCTAGGGGCCAGGTCTTCGAGCAGTACTTC.